This TCR beta chain derives from a study of T-cell memory formation after mild COVID-19. Across the whole study: The TCR clusters were mostly specific to one donor. Whole-study results and caveats: Whereas later expanders leaned CD4+, clones contracting day 15 to 85 showed a balanced CD4/CD8 makeup. Memory sampled before infection contained some responding clones, suggesting cross-reactive memory joined.

Between the trimmed V and J ends, which lost 6 bases and 6 bases, there was a span of 14 bases. The CDR3 spans 14 residues. This clonotype was seen ten or more times. Antigen unknown. 5'RACE primed at constant segments yielded TCR alpha and TCR beta cDNA libraries bearing sample barcodes and UMIs. TCRdb ran MiXCR on the 5' RACE reads and lists one entry per CDR3 protein. The repertoire holds under 250,000 distinct CDR3 sequences, more than 8% seen once, with roughly 3.5% in the top ten. The clonotype was recovered from a man younger than 35 who had mild COVID-19 (a few samples of this study predate the infection). Cell type and time point are not known. The V gene is TRBV12-3 or TRBV12-4, the J gene TRBJ1-4, with D maybe TRBD1 (5 bases). Specimen: PBMCs or a T cell subset sorted from them (not recorded which). The CDR3 region has the DNA TGTGCCAGCAGCGGGGGGAGCAGTGATGAAAAACTGTTTTTT. It specifies CASSGGSSDEKLFF.